A single sample is the source of the 26 T cell receptor beta chains below, sequenced in a study of identical twins. TCRdb redid the calling of the 5' RACE reads with MiXCR, one entry per CDR3 protein. Of fewer than 900,000 distinct CDR3 sequences in the sample, around a sixth are singletons; the top ten hold 10% to 15%. These same data were also listed under a study on T cells expressing NK-cell markers.

Material: PBMCs. The receptors derive from a woman aged 18-29 years in good health.

The chain joins TRBV10-3 to TRBJ2-1, with D hard to call. Germline CDR1 ENHRY, CDR2 SYGVKD. The V gene lost 3 bases and the J gene lost 0 bases, with 9 bases spanning the gap. The CDR3 runs to 15 residues. CDR3 region: CAISDPGSSYNEQFF. The CDR3 region has the DNA TGTGCCATCAGTGACCCAGGTAGCTCCTACAATGAGCAGTTCTTC.

This clonotype was seen a few times. The V gene is TRBV6-1, the J gene TRBJ1-4, with D tentatively TRBD1 (6 bases). Germline CDR1 reads MNHNS; CDR2 reads SASEGT. V shed 7 bases and J shed 8 bases, with 14 bases lying between them. This CDR3 comprises 13 residues. CDR3: CASNRVLGEKLFF. The CDR3 DNA follows: TGTGCCAGCAACAGGGTACTTGGGGAAAAACTGTTTTTT.

This chain joins TRBV12-3 or TRBV12-4 and TRBJ2-7; D gene ambiguous. This CDR3 comprises 12 residues. The V end lost 5 bases, the J end lost 2 bases, and 7 bases lay between the germline ends. The CDR3 nucleotides are TGTGCCAGCAGTGCAACGACCTACGAGCAGTACTTC. Translated: CASSATTYEQYF.

This clonotype turned up a few times. The rearrangement links TRBV7-2 to TRBJ2-5; TRBD1 is a possible D gene (6 bases). Germline-derived CDR1 and CDR2 are SGHTA and FQGNSA. The germline V and J ends were trimmed by 5 bases and 5 bases, with 18 bases remaining between them. The CDR3 covers 15 residues. CDR3 bases: TGTGCCAGCAGCATCCCACAGGGAAGGTGGGAGACCCAGTACTTC. It yields the protein CASSIPQGRWETQYF.

The sample holds many counts of this clonotype. The rearrangement uses TRBV14 and TRBJ2-3; D ambiguous. Germline V gene sequence: CDR1 SGHDN, CDR2 FVKESK. The CDR3 runs 15 residues. Trimming left V 0 bases short and J 9 bases short, with 16 bases between. The DNA of the CDR3 is TGTGCCAGCAGCCAAGATTTTACCCCCTTTCAGACGCAGTATTTT. This gives the protein CASSQDFTPFQTQYF.

This chain connects TRBV7-2 to TRBJ2-5; D possibly corresponds to TRBD2 (6 bases). V was clipped by 7 bases and J by 5 bases, with 11 bases between them. From germline, CDR1 is SGHTA and CDR2 FQGNSA. The length of the CDR3 is 12 residues. The CDR3 loop is CASNFAGETQYF. In DNA form, the CDR3 reads TGTGCCAGCAACTTCGCGGGGGAGACCCAGTACTTC.

This clonotype was seen only a few times. The chain couples TRBV6-2 or TRBV6-3 to TRBJ1-2; no definite D call. CDR3 size: 11 residues. Germline CDR1 and CDR2: MNHEY and SVGEGT. The V end was cut by 6 bases, the J end by 2 bases, with 4 bases between. CDR3 protein: CASRRNYGYTF. The CDR3, as DNA: TGTGCCAGCAGGCGGAACTATGGCTACACCTTC.

This clonotype turned up a few times. The chain recombines TRBV29-1 with TRBJ2-2, with D possibly being TRBD1 (6 bases). The CDR3 covers 13 residues. V dropped 5 bases and J dropped 4 bases, with 11 bases sitting between them. Germline CDR1 SQVTM, CDR2 ANQGSEA. This CDR3 is CSVYQGSTGELFF. The CDR3 bases are TGCAGCGTTTACCAGGGGAGCACCGGGGAGCTGTTTTTT.

The gene calls are TRBV4-1 and TRBJ2-1; no clear D. The V gene's germline CDR1 is MGHRA and CDR2 YSYEKL. This CDR3 is built from 12 residues. With 1 base removed from V and 12 bases from J, the gap between germline ends came to 10 bases. The CDR3 loop is CASSQGELGQFF. The CDR3 coding sequence is TGCGCCAGCAGCCAAGGAGAGCTCGGGCAGTTCTTC.

A few counts support this clonotype. The rearrangement links TRBV20-1 to TRBJ2-5, with 9 bases matching TRBD1. V trimming: 6 bases; J trimming: 3 bases; junction bases outside the gene matches: 8. There are 14 residues in the CDR3. Germline V lookup: CDR1 DFQATT, CDR2 SNEGSKA (reference sequence). CDR3 sequence: CSASAGQGEETQYF. In DNA form, the CDR3 reads TGCAGTGCCTCTGCGGGACAGGGCGAAGAGACCCAGTACTTC.

This clonotype was picked up a small number of times. The chain employs TRBV7-9 and TRBJ2-1; TRBD1 agrees at 9 bases. With V trimmed by 1 base and J by 7 bases, 5 bases remained unmatched. The length of the CDR3 is 15 residues. CDR1 is SEHNR, CDR2 FQNEAQ, per germline (reference sequence). The CDR3 loop is CASSLVGQGRNEQFF. The DNA for the CDR3 is TGTGCCAGCAGCTTAGTTGGACAGGGGCGGAATGAGCAGTTCTTC.

The gene calls are TRBV7-9 and TRBJ2-1, with unresolved D. Trimming pared 8 bases from V and 2 bases from J, leaving 10 bases between. Per the germline V gene, CDR1 is SEHNR and CDR2 is FQNEAQ (reference sequence). The CDR3 contains 13 residues. CDR3 sequence (DNA): TGTGCCAGCGGAGCGAGCCCCTACAATGAGCAGTTCTTC. Protein: CASGASPYNEQFF.

This clonotype appeared a few times. The chain has TRBV11-3 and TRBJ1-2; 9 bases map to TRBD1. The CDR3 length is 14 residues. The trim removed 5 bases at V and 6 bases at J, leaving 7 bases unmatched. Germline loops: CDR1 SGHNT, CDR2 YENEEA. The CDR3 reads CASSATRDRDGYTF. The CDR3 nucleotides read TGTGCCAGCAGCGCAACCCGGGACAGGGATGGCTACACCTTC.

This clonotype occurred a few times. J is TRBJ1-1 and V is TRBV20-1, with D uncertain. Germline V gene data show CDR1 as DFQATT and CDR2 as SNEGSKA (reference sequence). CDR3 length: 14 residues. Trimming cost V 6 bases and J 0 bases, with 14 bases left between them. CDR3 region: CSAPLVGVNTEAFF. For the CDR3, the DNA is TGCAGTGCCCCATTGGTGGGAGTGAACACTGAAGCTTTCTTT.

This chain connects TRBV20-1 to TRBJ2-5; 9 bases are a match to TRBD2. Trimming took 3 bases from V and 2 from J; bases not matched to a gene: 7. Germline V gene lookup returns CDR1 DFQATT and CDR2 SNEGSKA (reference sequence). This CDR3 comprises 15 residues. The CDR3 loop reads CSARRGSGGQETQYF. As DNA, the CDR3 is TGCAGTGCTAGGCGGGGTAGCGGGGGACAAGAGACCCAGTACTTC.

The chain recombines TRBV28 with TRBJ2-1; 8 nucleotides agree with TRBD2. The V segment lost 5 bases and the J segment 6 bases; nucleotides outside the gene matches: 6. CDR1 is MDHEN, CDR2 SYDVKM, per germline. CDR3 length equals 14 residues. CDR3 residues: CASSPRGGANEQFF. Written as DNA, the CDR3 is TGTGCCAGCAGTCCCCGGGGGGGAGCCAATGAGCAGTTCTTC.

This clonotype appeared many times. The rearrangement joins TRBV10-3 to TRBJ2-5; TRBD1 aligns across 8 bases. Looked up from germline, CDR1 is ENHRY and CDR2 is SYGVKD. The CDR3 sequence is 14 residues long. With V trimmed by 5 bases and J by 3 bases, 5 bases remained unmatched. The CDR3 DNA reads as TGTGCCATCAGTCGGACAGGGATGGAAGAGACCCAGTACTTC. It codes for CAISRTGMEETQYF.

The chain has TRBV4-3 and TRBJ2-7; 11 bases are shared with TRBD2. V lost 5 bases, J lost 5 bases, and 8 bases stayed unmatched. This CDR3 region has 15 residues. Per germline, CDR1 LGHNA and CDR2 YSLEER. CDR3 residues: CASSTSSGGIHEQYF. The CDR3 DNA follows: TGCGCCAGCAGCACCTCTAGCGGGGGGATCCACGAGCAGTACTTC.

This clonotype was found a few times. V gene TRBV12-3 or TRBV12-4 combines with J gene TRBJ2-7, with D possibly being TRBD2 (6 bases). The CDR3 runs to 15 residues. V shed 5 bases and J shed 1 base, with 15 bases lying between them. The CDR3 DNA sequence: TGTGCCAGCAGTCCAGTCGGAGGGCCTTCCTACGAGCAGTACTTC. This sequence encodes CASSPVGGPSYEQYF.

The chain carries TRBV6-1 and TRBJ2-7; 9 bases map to TRBD2. J gave up 0 bases and V 2 bases, and 2 bases lay outside the gene matches. The CDR3 contains 15 residues. Germline V CDR1 and CDR2: MNHNS, SASEGT. The CDR3, as DNA: TGTGCCAGCAGTGAACGTAGCGGGAGCTCCTACGAGCAGTACTTC. Its protein is CASSERSGSSYEQYF.

This chain joins TRBV25-1 and TRBJ2-7, with D possibly being TRBD2 (6 bases). Germline V gene data show CDR1 as MGHDK and CDR2 as SYGVNS. V was pared by 5 bases and J by 6 bases, with 14 bases between. The CDR3 covers 13 residues. This chain's CDR3 is CASSLIAGSEQYF. In DNA, the CDR3 is TGTGCCAGCAGTCTAATCGCGGGGTCCGAGCAGTACTTC.

This clonotype occurred a few times. The chain combines TRBV6-5 with TRBJ2-1; 13 bases map to TRBD2. Looked up from germline, CDR1 is MNHEY and CDR2 is SVGAGI. The CDR3 length is 16 residues. The J segment lost 7 bases and the V segment lost 4 bases, leaving 7 bases of the junction unmatched. The CDR3 reads CASSSTGLAGVNEQFF. CDR3 sequence (DNA): TGTGCCAGCAGTTCGACAGGACTAGCGGGAGTTAATGAGCAGTTCTTC.

The chain recombines TRBV4-1 with TRBJ2-2; 9 nucleotides match TRBD2. This CDR3 has 17 residues. The germline gives CDR1 MGHRA, CDR2 YSYEKL. Trimming at V came to 4 bases and at J to 7 bases, leaving 13 bases not matched to a gene. The CDR3 reads CASSRRFASGEGGELFF. The CDR3 nucleotides are TGCGCCAGCAGCCGCCGATTTGCTAGCGGGGAAGGCGGGGAGCTGTTTTTT.

This clonotype was seen only a few times. This chain connects TRBV11-1 to TRBJ2-5; 10 bases match TRBD2. CDR1 and CDR2 from the germline V gene are SGHAT and FQDESV (reference sequence). Trimming took 6 bases from V and 7 from J; bases not matched to a gene: 8. The CDR3 length is 14 residues. The CDR3, as DNA: TGTGCCAGCAGATTCGGGACTAGCGAGGCGACCCAGTACTTC. Protein sequence: CASRFGTSEATQYF.

This clonotype has more than one count but fewer than ten. V is TRBV5-5 and J is TRBJ2-3; D gene unclear. V was cut by 4 bases and J by 0 bases, with 15 bases left in between. CDR3 length equals 16 residues. Germline lookup yields CDR1 SGHKS and CDR2 YYEKEE (reference sequence). CDR3 nucleotide sequence: TGTGCCAGCAGCCTCTACAGTACCTCTAGCACAGATACGCAGTATTTT. It specifies CASSLYSTSSTDTQYF.

Ten or more counts support this clonotype. The gene calls are TRBV7-2 and TRBJ2-7, with D hard to call. Trimming pared 3 bases from V and 3 bases from J, leaving 9 bases between. The CDR3 consists of 13 residues. Germline CDR1 SGHTA, CDR2 FQGNSA. CDR3 in DNA: TGTGCCAGCAGCTTCAAACAGTTCTACGAGCAGTACTTC. It specifies CASSFKQFYEQYF. Full variable domain (outside the CDR3, taken from reference TRBV7-2 and TRBJ2-7): GAGVSQSPSNKVTEKGKDVELRCDPISGHTALYWYRQSLGQGLEFLIYFQGNSAPDKSGLPSDRFSAERTGGSVSTLTIQRTQQEDSAVYLCASSFKQFYEQYFGPGTRLTVT.